This T cell receptor beta chain was captured by sequencing in a study of blood T cell repertoires in COVID-19. Study context: Sites in the United States, Italy and Spain provided acute and convalescent COVID-19 samples. Sample material is recorded as cDNA or gDNA derived from T cells, B-cell-depleted T cells, or PBMCs.

Original methodology: Nucleated cell number was recorded as an estimate derived from reference gene primer amplification. Assay: immunoSEQ multiplex PCR; the TCRdb copy retains only in-frame clones and omits some. That table is the source of V, J and clone size, and D and trimming were worked out from the DNA. The sample lists about 70,000 clones; about nine tenths were seen once. Material: peripheral blood. The clonotype was recovered from a man aged 45 to 65 with acute or convalescent COVID-19.

This CDR3 is CASSSGYRGNQPQHF. The CDR3 region has the DNA TGTGCCAGCAGCTCCGGTTACAGGGGTAATCAGCCCCAGCATTTT. This rearrangement joins TRBV9 to TRBJ1-5; 7 nucleotides align to TRBD1. The V gene end was trimmed by 4 bases and the J gene end by 4 bases; junction bases not matched to a gene: 8. The CDR3 is made up of 15 amino acids. CDR1 is SGDLS, CDR2 YYNGEE, per germline.